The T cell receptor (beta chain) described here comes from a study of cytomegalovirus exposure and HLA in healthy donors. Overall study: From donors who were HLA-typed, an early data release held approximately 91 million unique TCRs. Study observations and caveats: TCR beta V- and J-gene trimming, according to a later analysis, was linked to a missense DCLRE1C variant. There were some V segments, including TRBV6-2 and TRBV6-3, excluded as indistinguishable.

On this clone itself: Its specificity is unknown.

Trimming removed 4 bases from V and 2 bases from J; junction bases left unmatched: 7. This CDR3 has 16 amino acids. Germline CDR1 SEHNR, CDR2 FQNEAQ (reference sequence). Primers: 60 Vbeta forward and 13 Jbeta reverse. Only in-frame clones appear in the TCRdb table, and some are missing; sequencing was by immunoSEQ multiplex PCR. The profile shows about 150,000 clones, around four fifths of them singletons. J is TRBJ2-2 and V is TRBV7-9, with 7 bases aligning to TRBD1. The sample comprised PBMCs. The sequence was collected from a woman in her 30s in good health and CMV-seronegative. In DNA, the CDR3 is TGTGCCAGCAGCTATAGACAGGGAACTAACACCGGGGAGCTGTTTTTT. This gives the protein CASSYRQGTNTGELFF.